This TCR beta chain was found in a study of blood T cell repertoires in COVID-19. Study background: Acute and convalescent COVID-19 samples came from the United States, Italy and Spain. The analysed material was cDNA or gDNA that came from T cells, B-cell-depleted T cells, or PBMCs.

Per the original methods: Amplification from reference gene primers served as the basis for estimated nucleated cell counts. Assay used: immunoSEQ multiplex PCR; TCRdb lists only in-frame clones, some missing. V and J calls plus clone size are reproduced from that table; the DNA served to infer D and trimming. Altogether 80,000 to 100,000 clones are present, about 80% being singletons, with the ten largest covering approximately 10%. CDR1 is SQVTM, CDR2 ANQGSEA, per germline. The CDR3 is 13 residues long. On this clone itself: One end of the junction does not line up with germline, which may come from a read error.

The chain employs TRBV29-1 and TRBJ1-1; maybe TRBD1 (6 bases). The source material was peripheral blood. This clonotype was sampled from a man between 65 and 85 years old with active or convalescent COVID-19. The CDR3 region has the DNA TGCAGCGCTGAAGGACAGATGAACACTGAAGCTTTCTTT. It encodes CSAEGQMNTEAFF.